This T cell receptor (beta chain) emerged from a study of OX40 agonist ivuxolimab in advanced cancers. Across the study: Ivuxolimab, which patients received intravenously every 2 weeks, was dosed at 0.01 to 10 mg/kg. Study-level findings and limits: Antigen specificity remained undetermined for the expanded peripheral T cells. At 0.1 to 3.0 mg/kg, clonal expansion of CD4+ and CD8+ blood T cells had occurred by week 6.

Comments on this clone: No antigen is known for it.

The ends were cut back, 6 bases at V and 11 bases at J, with 16 bases in the middle. The CDR3 is made up of 12 amino acids. Germline V CDR1 and CDR2: MDHEN, SYDVKM. This table comes from immunoSEQ multiplex PCR, and its TCRdb copy is limited to in-frame clones, with some not included. The data contain about 75,000 clones, about 85% of them seen just once; the ten biggest clones take up 8%. The input for sequencing was CD4+ or CD8+ T cells sorted from blood, taken in a trial of the OX40 agonist ivuxolimab. The sequence was collected from an adult with an advanced solid tumor such as melanoma, head and neck, liver or kidney cancer. The chain uses TRBV28 and TRBJ1-1; D not certain. The CDR3 here is CASSSNPPPAFF. DNA of the CDR3: TGTGCCAGCAGCTCAAATCCACCCCCCGCTTTCTTT.